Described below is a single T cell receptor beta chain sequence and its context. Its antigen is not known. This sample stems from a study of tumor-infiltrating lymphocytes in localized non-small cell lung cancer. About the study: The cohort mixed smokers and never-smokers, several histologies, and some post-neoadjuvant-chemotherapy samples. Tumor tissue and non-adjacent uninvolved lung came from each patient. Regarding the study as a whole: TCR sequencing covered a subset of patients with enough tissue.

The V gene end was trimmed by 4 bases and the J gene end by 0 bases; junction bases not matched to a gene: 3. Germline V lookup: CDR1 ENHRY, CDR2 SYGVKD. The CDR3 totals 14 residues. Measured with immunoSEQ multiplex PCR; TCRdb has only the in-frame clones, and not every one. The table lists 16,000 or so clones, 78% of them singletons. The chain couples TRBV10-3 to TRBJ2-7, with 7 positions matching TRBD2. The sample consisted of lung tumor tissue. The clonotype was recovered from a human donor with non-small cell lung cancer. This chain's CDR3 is CAISAGGSSYEQYF. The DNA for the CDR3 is TGTGCCATCAGTGCGGGCGGGAGCTCCTACGAGCAGTACTTC.